These 5 T cell receptor beta chains were sequenced from one sample in a study of blood T cell repertoires in COVID-19. Generated by immunoSEQ multiplex PCR, the TCRdb table keeps only in-frame clones and is missing some. Seen here are some 99,000 clones, roughly 89% observed once, and the top ten hold roughly 4.2%. Sequencing used peripheral blood. Receptors were obtained from a human donor with COVID-19, enrolled during active disease. The donor label of this sample is uncertain.

V and J are TRBV7-9 and TRBJ1-2; D is uncertain. The CDR3 contains 13 residues. CDR1 and CDR2 (germline): SEHNR, FQNEAQ (reference sequence). Trimming left V 5 bases short and J 6 bases short, with 13 bases between. The CDR3 DNA reads TGTGCCAGCAGCCTCATTACGCGCGATGGCTACACCTTC. Translating gives CASSLITRDGYTF.

CDR3 bases: TGTGCCAGCAGCTTCGACGGACACTATAATTCACCCCTCCACTTT. This encodes CASSFDGHYNSPLHF. The chain joins TRBV5-4 to TRBJ1-6, with a possible D match to TRBD1 (5 bases). This CDR3 region has 15 residues. The germline CDR1 and CDR2 sequences are SGHNT and YYREEE (reference sequence). The germline V and J ends were trimmed by 2 bases and 3 bases, with 9 bases remaining between them.

Points on this clone: Other DNA sequences in the same sample also yield this CDR3. The chain couples TRBV5-1 to TRBJ2-3, with TRBD1 identical over 7 bases. The CDR3 runs to 14 residues. Germline V gene data show CDR1 as SGHRS and CDR2 as YFSETQ. Losses at the gene ends were 0 bases for V and 4 bases for J; bases not matched to a gene: 2. In DNA, the CDR3 is TGCGCCAGCAGCTTGGGACAGGGTGCAGATACGCAGTATTTT. This codes for CASSLGQGADTQYF.

The genes are TRBV5-1 and TRBJ1-1; D not certain. The V end was cut by 7 bases, the J end by 4 bases, with 17 bases between. This CDR3 is 14 amino acids long. Germline loops: CDR1 SGHRS, CDR2 YFSETQ. The CDR3 DNA follows: TGCGCCAGCGAGCCGGGATTCCGGGGCACTGAAGCTTTCTTT. It is translated as CASEPGFRGTEAFF.

The gene calls are TRBV7-9 and TRBJ2-3; 7 bases agree with TRBD1. J was trimmed by 5 bases and V by 3 bases; bases with no gene match: 8. Germline values: CDR1 SEHNR, CDR2 FQNEAQ (reference sequence). This CDR3 has 15 residues. Here the CDR3 DNA reads TGTGCCAGCAGCTTGACAGGGTTAGACGGAGATACGCAGTATTTT. Amino acid sequence: CASSLTGLDGDTQYF. Drawing the rest from reference TRBV7-9 and TRBJ2-3, the complete variable domain is DTGVSQNPRHKITKRGQNVTFRCDPISEHNRLYWYRQTLGQGPEFLTYFQNEAQLEKSRLLSDRFSAERPKGSFSTLEIQRTEQGDSAMYLCASSLTGLDGDTQYFGPGTRLTVL.